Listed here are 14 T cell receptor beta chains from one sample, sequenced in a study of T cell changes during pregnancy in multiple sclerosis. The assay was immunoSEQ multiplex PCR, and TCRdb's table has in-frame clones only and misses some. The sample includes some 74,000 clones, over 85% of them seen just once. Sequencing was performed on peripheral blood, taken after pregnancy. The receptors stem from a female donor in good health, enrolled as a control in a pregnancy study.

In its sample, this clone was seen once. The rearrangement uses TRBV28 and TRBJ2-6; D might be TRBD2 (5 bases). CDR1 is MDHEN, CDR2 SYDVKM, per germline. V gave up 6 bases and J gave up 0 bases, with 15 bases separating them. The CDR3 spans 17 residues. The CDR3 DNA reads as TGTGCCAGCAGCAGACTCCGAGGGTACTCTGGGGCCAACGTCCTGACTTTC. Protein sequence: CASSRLRGYSGANVLTF.

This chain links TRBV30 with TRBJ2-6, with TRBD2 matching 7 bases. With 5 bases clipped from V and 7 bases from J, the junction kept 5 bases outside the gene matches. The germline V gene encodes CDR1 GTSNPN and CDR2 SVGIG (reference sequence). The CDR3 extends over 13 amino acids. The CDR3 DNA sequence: TGTGCCTGGCGAGGCGGGGGTGCCAACGTCCTGACTTTC. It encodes CAWRGGGANVLTF.

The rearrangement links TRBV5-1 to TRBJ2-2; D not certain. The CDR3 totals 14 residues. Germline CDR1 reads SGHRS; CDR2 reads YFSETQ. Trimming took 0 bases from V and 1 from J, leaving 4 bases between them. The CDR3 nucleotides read TGCGCCAGCAGCTTGGGTCAGAACACCGGGGAGCTGTTTTTT. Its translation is CASSLGQNTGELFF. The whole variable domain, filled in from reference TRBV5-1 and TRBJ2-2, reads KAGVTQTPRYLIKTRGQQVTLSCSPISGHRSVSWYQQTPGQGLQFLFEYFSETQRNKGNFPGRFSGRQFSNSRSEMNVSTLELGDSALYLCASSLGQNTGELFFGEGSRLTVL.

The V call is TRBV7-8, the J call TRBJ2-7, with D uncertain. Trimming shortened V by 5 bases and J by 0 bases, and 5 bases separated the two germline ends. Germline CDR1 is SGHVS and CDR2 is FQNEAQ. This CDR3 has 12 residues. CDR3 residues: CASSPSSYEQYF. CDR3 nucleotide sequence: TGTGCCAGCAGCCCTAGCTCCTACGAGCAGTACTTC.

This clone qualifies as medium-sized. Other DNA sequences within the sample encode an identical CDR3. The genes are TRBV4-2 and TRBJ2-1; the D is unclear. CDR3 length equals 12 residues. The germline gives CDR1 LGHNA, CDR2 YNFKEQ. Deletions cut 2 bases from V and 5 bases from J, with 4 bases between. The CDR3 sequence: CASSQSDNEQFF. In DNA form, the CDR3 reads TGTGCCAGCAGCCAAAGCGACAATGAGCAGTTCTTC.

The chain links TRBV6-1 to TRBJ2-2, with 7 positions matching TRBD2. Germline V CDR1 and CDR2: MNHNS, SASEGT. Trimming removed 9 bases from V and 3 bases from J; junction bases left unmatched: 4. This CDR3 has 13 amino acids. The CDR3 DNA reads TGTGCCAGTCGGGACTACGACACCGGGGAGCTGTTTTTT. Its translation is CASRDYDTGELFF.

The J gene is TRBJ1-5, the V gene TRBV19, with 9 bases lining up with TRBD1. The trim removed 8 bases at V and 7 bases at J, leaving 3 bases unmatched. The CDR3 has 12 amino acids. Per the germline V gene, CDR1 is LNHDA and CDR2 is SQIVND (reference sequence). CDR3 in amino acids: CASGDRDQPQHF. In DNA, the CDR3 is TGTGCCAGTGGGGACAGGGACCAGCCCCAGCATTTT. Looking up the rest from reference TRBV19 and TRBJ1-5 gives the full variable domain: DGGITQSPKYLFRKEGQNVTLSCEQNLNHDAMYWYRQDPGQGLRLIYYSQIVNDFQKGDIAEGYSVSREKKESFPLTVTSAQKNPTAFYLCASGDRDQPQHFGDGTRLSIL.

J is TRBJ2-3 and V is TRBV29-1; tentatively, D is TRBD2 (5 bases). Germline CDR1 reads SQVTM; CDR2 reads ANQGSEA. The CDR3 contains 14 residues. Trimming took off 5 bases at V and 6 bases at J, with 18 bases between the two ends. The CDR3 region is CSVSDTRGYDTQYF. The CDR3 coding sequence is TGCAGCGTTTCCGACACTCGCGGGTATGATACGCAGTATTTT.

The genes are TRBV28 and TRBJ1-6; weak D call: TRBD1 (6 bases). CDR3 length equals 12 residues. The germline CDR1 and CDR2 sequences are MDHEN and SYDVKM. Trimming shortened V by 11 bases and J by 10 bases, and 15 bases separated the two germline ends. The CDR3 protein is CAARGAGSPLHF. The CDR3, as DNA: TGTGCCGCCCGGGGGGCTGGGTCACCCCTCCACTTT. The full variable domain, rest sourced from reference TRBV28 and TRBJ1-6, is DVKVTQSSRYLVKRTGEKVFLECVQDMDHENMFWYRQDPGLGLRLIYFSYDVKMKEKGDIPEGYSVSREKKERFSLILESASTNQTSMYLCAARGAGSPLHFGNGTRLTVT.

The CDR3 DNA reads TGTGCCAGCAGCAAGGGACTAGCGGGAGTATACGAGCAGTACTTC. Residues: CASSKGLAGVYEQYF. This rearrangement joins TRBV27 to TRBJ2-7; 14 nucleotides agree with TRBD2. The CDR3 is 15 residues long. CDR1 is MNHEY, CDR2 SMNVEV, per germline (reference sequence). With V trimmed by 6 bases and J by 4 bases, 5 bases remained unmatched.

The CDR3 spells CASSYSGQGAEEQFF. DNA of the CDR3: TGTGCCAGCAGTTACTCTGGCCAGGGGGCCGAAGAGCAGTTCTTC. This sequence joins TRBV6-5 and TRBJ2-1; 8 nucleotides line up with TRBD1. The V gene end was trimmed by 0 bases and the J gene end by 10 bases; junction bases not matched to a gene: 8. Per germline, CDR1 MNHEY and CDR2 SVGAGI. There are 15 residues in the CDR3.

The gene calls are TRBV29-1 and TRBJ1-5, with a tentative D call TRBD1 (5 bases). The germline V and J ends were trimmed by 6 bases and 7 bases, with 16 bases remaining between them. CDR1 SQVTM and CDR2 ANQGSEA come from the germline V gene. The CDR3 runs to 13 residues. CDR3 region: CSVREGMGQPQHF. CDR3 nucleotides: TGCAGCGTAAGGGAGGGGATGGGGCAGCCCCAGCATTTT.

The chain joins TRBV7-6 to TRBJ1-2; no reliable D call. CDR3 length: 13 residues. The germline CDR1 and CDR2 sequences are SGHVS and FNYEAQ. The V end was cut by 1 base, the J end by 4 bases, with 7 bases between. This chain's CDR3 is CASSLGRAYGYTF. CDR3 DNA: TGTGCCAGCAGCTTAGGGCGGGCCTATGGCTACACCTTC. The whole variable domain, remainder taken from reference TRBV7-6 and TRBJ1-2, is GAGVSQSPRYKVTKRGQDVALRCDPISGHVSLYWYRQALGQGPEFLTYFNYEAQQDKSGLPNDRFSAERPEGSISTLTIQRTEQRDSAMYRCASSLGRAYGYTFGSGTRLTVV.

Written as DNA, the CDR3 is TGTGCCAGCAGTTTTAGAGAGGGAATCTACGAGCAGTACTTC. Its protein is CASSFREGIYEQYF. The chain couples TRBV27 to TRBJ2-7, with D possibly matching TRBD2 (5 bases). From germline, CDR1 is MNHEY and CDR2 SMNVEV (reference sequence). CDR3 length: 14 residues. V was trimmed by 3 bases and J by 3 bases, leaving 12 bases between them.